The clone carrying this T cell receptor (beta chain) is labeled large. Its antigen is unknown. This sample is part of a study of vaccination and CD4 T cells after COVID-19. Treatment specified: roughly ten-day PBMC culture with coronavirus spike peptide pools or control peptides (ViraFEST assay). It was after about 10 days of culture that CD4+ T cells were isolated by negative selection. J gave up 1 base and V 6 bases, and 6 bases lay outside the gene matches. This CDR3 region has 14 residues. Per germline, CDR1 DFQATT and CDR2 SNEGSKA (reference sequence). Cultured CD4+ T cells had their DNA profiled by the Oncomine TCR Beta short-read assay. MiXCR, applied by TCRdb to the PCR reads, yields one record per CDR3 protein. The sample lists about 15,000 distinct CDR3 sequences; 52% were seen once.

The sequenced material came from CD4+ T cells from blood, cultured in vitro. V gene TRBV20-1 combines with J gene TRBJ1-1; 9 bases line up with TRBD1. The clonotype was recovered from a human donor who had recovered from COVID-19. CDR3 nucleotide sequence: TGCAGTGCCCTCCCGGGACAGGGGAACACTGAAGCTTTCTTT. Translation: CSALPGQGNTEAFF.